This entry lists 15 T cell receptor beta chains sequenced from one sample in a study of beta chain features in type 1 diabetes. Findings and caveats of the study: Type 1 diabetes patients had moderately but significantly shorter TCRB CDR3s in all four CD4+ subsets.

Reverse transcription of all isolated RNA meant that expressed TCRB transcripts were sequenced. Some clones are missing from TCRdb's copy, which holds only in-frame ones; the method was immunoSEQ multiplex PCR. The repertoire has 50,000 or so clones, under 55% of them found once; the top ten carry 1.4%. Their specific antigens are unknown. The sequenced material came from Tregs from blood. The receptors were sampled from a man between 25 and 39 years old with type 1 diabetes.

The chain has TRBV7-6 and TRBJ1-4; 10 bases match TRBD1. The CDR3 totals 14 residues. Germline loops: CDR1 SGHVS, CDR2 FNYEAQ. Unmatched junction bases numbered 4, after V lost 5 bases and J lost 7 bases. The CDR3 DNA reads TGTGCCAGCAGCCGGGACAGGGGCGGTGAAAAACTGTTTTTT. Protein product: CASSRDRGGEKLFF.

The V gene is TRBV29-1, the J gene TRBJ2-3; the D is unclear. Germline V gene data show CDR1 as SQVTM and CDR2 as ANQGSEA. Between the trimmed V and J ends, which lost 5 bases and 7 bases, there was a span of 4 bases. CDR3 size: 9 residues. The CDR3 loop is CSVSNTQYF. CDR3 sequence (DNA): TGCAGCGTTTCAAATACGCAGTATTTT.

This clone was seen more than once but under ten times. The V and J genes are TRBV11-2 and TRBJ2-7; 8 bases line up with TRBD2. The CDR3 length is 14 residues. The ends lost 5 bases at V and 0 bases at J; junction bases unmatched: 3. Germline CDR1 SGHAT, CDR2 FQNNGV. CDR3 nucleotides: TGTGCCAGCAGCCACGGGACTAGCTCCTACGAGCAGTACTTC. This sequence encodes CASSHGTSSYEQYF.

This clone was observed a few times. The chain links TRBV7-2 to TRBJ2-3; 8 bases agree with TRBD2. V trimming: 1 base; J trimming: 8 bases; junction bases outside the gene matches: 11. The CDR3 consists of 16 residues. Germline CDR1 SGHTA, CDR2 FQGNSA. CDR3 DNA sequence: TGTGCCAGCAGCTTAGTGACGGGAGGGCCGAAAGTTACGCAGTATTTT. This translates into CASSLVTGGPKVTQYF.

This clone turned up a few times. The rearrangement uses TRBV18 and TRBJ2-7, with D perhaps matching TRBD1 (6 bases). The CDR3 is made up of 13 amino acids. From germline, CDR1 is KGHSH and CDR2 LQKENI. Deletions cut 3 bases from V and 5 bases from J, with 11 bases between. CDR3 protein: CASSPNRDNEQYF. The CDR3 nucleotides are TGTGCCAGCTCACCGAACCGGGACAACGAGCAGTACTTC.

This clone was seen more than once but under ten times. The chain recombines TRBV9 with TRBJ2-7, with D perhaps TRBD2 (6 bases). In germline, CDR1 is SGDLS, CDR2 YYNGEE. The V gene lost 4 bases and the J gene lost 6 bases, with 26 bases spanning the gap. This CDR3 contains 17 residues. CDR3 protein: CASSPSRGWGWAAEQYF. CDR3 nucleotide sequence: TGTGCCAGCAGCCCTTCTCGGGGGTGGGGTTGGGCGGCCGAGCAGTACTTC.

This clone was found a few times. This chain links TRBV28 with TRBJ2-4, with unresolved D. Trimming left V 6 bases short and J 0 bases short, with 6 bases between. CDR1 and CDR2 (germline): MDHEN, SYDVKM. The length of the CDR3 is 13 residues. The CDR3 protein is CASRQIAKNIQYF. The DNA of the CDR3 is TGTGCCAGCAGACAGATAGCCAAAAACATTCAGTACTTC. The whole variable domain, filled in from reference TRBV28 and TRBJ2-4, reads DVKVTQSSRYLVKRTGEKVFLECVQDMDHENMFWYRQDPGLGLRLIYFSYDVKMKEKGDIPEGYSVSREKKERFSLILESASTNQTSMYLCASRQIAKNIQYFGAGTRLSVL.

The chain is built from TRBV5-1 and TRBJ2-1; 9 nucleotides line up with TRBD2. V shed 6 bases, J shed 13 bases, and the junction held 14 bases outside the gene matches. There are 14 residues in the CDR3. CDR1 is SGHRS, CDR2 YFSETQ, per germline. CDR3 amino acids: CASTPGDLAGTQFF. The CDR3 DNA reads TGCGCCAGCACCCCAGGAGACCTAGCGGGGACACAGTTCTTC.

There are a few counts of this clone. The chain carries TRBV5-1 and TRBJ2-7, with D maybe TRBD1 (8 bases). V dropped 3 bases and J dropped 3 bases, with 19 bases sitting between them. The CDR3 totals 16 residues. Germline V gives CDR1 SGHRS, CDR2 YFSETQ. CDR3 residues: CASSSGGLAALYEQYF. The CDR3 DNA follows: TGCGCCAGCAGCTCAGGGGGCCTAGCGGCCCTCTACGAGCAGTACTTC.

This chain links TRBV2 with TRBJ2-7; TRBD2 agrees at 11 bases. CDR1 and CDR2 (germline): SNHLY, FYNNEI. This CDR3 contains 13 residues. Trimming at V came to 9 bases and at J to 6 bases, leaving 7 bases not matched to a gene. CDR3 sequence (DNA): TGTGCCAGTAGCGGGAGGGCACTCCTCGAGCAGTACTTC. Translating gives CASSGRALLEQYF.

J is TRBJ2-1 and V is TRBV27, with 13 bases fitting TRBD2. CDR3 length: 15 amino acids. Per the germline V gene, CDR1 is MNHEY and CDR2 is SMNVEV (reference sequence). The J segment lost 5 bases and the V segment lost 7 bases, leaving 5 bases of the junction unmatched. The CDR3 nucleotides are TGTGCCAGCAAATCCGGGACTAGCGGGAACAATGAGCAGTTCTTC. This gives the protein CASKSGTSGNNEQFF.

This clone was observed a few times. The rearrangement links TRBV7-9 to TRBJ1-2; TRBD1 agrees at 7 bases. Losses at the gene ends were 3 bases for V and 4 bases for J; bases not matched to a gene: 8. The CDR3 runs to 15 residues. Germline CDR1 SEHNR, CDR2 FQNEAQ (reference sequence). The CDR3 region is CASSLIDRDGYGYTF. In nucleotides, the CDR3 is TGTGCCAGCAGCTTGATTGACAGGGACGGCTATGGCTACACCTTC. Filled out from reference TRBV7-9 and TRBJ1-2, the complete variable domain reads DTGVSQNPRHKITKRGQNVTFRCDPISEHNRLYWYRQTLGQGPEFLTYFQNEAQLEKSRLLSDRFSAERPKGSFSTLEIQRTEQGDSAMYLCASSLIDRDGYGYTFGSGTRLTVV.

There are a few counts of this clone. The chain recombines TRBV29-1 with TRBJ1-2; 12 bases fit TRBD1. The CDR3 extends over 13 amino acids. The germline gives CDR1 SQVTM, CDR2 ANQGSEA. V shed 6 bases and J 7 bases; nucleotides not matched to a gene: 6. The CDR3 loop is CSVAGTGGSGYTF. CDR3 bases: TGCAGCGTGGCGGGGACAGGGGGCAGTGGCTACACCTTC. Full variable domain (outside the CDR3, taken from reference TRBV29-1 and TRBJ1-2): SAVISQKPSRDICQRGTSLTIQCQVDSQVTMMFWYRQQPGQSLTLIATANQGSEATYESGFVIDKFPISRPNLTFSTLTVSNMSPEDSSIYLCSVAGTGGSGYTFGSGTRLTVV.

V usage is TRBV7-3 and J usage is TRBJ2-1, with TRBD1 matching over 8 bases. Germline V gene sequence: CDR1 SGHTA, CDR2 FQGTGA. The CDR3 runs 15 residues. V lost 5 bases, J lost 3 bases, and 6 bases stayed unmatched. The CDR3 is CASSPGQGGYNEQFF. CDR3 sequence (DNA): TGTGCCAGCAGCCCCGGACAGGGAGGCTACAATGAGCAGTTCTTC.

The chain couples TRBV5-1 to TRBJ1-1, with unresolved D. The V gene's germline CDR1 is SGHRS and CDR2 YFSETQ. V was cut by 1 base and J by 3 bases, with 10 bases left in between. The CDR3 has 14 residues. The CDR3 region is CASSLQGGYTEAFF. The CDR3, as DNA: TGCGCCAGCAGCTTGCAAGGAGGGTACACTGAAGCTTTCTTT.